This T cell receptor beta chain was identified during a study of shared clonotypes between healthy human individuals. Overall study context: CD4 naive and CD4 memory each took three plates per donor, while CD8 naive took two and CD8 memory one. Overall study results and limits: With a handful of donors compared, about 5% of naive CD4 clonotypes were shared. Exclusively blood specimens were collected; tissue repertoires likely differ.

Data came from immunoSEQ multiplex PCR; TCRdb stores just in-frame clones and leaves some out. The sample carries some 2 million clones, approximately 95% recorded once. Only CD45RO-negative cells positively selected for CCR7 counted as naive CD8 cells, so terminally differentiated effector memory CD45RA+ cells were excluded. Points on this clone: Its cognate antigen is unknown.

The ends lost 2 bases at V and 11 bases at J; junction bases unmatched: 9. CDR3 length: 13 amino acids. The germline V gene has CDR1 SGHDT and CDR2 YYEEEE. The chain combines TRBV5-6 with TRBJ1-1, with TRBD1 identical over 7 bases. Sample: naive CD8+ T cells sorted from blood. The source of this sequence is a man aged 18 to 35 in good health. CDR3 coding DNA: TGTGCCAGCAGCTTCCAAGGGGGCGGCGGGGCTTTCTTT. Translated, it gives CASSFQGGGGAFF.